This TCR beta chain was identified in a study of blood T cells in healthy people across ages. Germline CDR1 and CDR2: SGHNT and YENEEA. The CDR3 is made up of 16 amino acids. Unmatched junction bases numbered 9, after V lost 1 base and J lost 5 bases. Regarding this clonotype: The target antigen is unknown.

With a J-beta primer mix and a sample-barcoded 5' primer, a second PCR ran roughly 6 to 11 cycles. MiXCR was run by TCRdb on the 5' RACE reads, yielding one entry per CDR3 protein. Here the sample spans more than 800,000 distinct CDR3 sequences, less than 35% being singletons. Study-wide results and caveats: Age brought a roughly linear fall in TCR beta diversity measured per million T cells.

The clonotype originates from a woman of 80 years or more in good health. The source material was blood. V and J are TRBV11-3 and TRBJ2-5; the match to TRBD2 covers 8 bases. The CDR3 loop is CASSLGHSGGPETQYF. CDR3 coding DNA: TGTGCCAGCAGCTTAGGGCATTCGGGGGGGCCTGAGACCCAGTACTTC. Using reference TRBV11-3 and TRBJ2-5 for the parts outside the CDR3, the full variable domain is EAGVVQSPRYKIIEKKQPVAFWCNPISGHNTLYWYLQNLGQGPELLIRYENEEAVDDSQLPKDRFSAERLKGVDSTLKIQPAELGDSAVYLCASSLGHSGGPETQYFGPGTRLLVL.